The entry below describes one T cell receptor beta chain. Sequenced by immunoSEQ multiplex PCR; TCRdb stores in-frame clones only, minus some. The table has roughly 200,000 clones, about 88% seen once. These data belong to a study of blood T cell repertoires in COVID-19. The V gene lost 6 bases and the J gene lost 5 bases, with 13 bases spanning the gap. Germline V gene sequence: CDR1 MNHEY, CDR2 SVGAGI. This CDR3 spans 13 amino acids. The chain couples TRBV6-5 to TRBJ1-1; TRBD1 might be the D (6 bases). Material: peripheral blood. This TCR came from a man aged 50 or older with COVID-19, enrolled during active disease. The CDR3 reads CASRPPGVTEAFF. For the CDR3, the DNA is TGTGCCAGCAGACCACCAGGGGTTACTGAAGCTTTCTTT.